The clone carrying this T cell receptor (beta chain) has a count of ten or more. Its antigen is undetermined. For blood and skin samples, reverse transcription used TCR alpha and beta constant primers. The SP2 primer and nested alpha and beta constant region primers amplified ligated cDNA in four rounds. TCRdb reprocessed the 5' RACE reads via MiXCR and lists one record per CDR3 protein. Here the sample spans 20,000 to 30,000 distinct CDR3 sequences, roughly a quarter being singletons. This specimen belongs to a study of naive and memory T cell subsets. Whole-study results and caveats: This RNA-based method may be sensitive to activation-related transcript changes.

Trimming cost V 4 bases and J 4 bases, with 9 bases left between them. This CDR3 spans 13 amino acids. Germline CDR1 and CDR2: WSHSY and SAAADI. Whole blood, roughly 2.5 ml, came from adult healthy volunteers. TCR cDNA received a 3' ligated oligonucleotide that carried a UMI. Cells were not sorted; total RNA input targeted about 1 to 1000 ng. The chain recombines TRBV10-2 with TRBJ2-3; no reliable D call. The clonotype was recovered from a female donor in good health. CDR3 in DNA: TGCGCCAGCAGTGTTAGCTTGGCAGATACGCAGTATTTT. Translated, it gives CASSVSLADTQYF.